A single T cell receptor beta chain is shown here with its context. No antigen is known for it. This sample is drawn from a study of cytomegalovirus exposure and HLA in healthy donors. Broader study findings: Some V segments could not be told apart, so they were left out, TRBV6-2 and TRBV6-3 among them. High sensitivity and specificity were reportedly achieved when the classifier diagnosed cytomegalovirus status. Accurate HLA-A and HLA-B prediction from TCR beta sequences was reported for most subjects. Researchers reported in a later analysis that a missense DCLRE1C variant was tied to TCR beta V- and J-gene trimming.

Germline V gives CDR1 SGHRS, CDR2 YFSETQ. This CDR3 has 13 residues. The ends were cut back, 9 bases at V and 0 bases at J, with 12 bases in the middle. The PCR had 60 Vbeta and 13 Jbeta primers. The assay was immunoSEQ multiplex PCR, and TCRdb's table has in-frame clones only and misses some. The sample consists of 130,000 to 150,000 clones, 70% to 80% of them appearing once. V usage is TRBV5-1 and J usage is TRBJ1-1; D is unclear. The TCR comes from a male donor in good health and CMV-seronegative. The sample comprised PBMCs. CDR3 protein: CATRREMNTEAFF. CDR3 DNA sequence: TGCGCCACCCGACGGGAGATGAACACTGAAGCTTTCTTT.